The 9 T cell receptor beta chains reported below all come from one sample, sequenced in a study of cytomegalovirus exposure and HLA in healthy donors. PCR amplification relied on 60 Vbeta primers (plus 13 Jbeta primers). Profiled with immunoSEQ multiplex PCR; TCRdb holds only in-frame clones, not every one. The sample shows over 150,000 clones, about 80% of them seen only once. Sequencing was performed on PBMCs. These receptors all come from a man between 18 and 29 years old in good health and CMV-seropositive.

The count of this clone is one. The CDR3 sequence: CASSLDGGYGYTF. In DNA, the CDR3 is TGTGCCAGCAGCTTGGACGGGGGCTATGGCTACACCTTC. The chain is built from TRBV5-4 and TRBJ1-2; a weak D match, TRBD1 (5 bases). The CDR3 covers 13 residues. Germline values: CDR1 SGHNT, CDR2 YYREEE (reference sequence). Trimming removed 0 bases at V and 4 bases at J, with 7 bases between.

This chain connects TRBV6-1 to TRBJ2-7; TRBD2 matches at 10 bases. The CDR3 extends over 16 amino acids. Germline V gives CDR1 MNHNS, CDR2 SASEGT. Trimming took 0 bases from V and 6 from J; bases not matched to a gene: 8. The CDR3 spells CASSEALLAGASEQYF. The DNA for the CDR3 is TGTGCCAGCAGTGAAGCGCTTCTAGCGGGAGCTAGCGAGCAGTACTTC.

The rearrangement links TRBV10-1 to TRBJ1-2; 9 bases are a match to TRBD1. This CDR3 is 13 amino acids long. Looked up from germline, CDR1 is WNHNN and CDR2 is SYGVQD (reference sequence). V was pared by 6 bases and J by 3 bases, with 2 bases of the junction left unmatched. CDR3 amino acids: CASSRDRDYGYTF. The CDR3 DNA reads TGCGCCAGCAGCCGGGACAGGGACTATGGCTACACCTTC.

This clone appeared a few times. The chain couples TRBV11-2 to TRBJ1-1; D call uncertain. V was shortened by 5 bases and J by 6 bases, with 10 bases between the two germline ends. There are 12 residues in the CDR3. The germline CDR1 and CDR2 sequences are SGHAT and FQNNGV. The CDR3 coding sequence is TGTGCCAGCAGCGCCGGTCTTGCTGAAGCTTTCTTT. This sequence encodes CASSAGLAEAFF. Drawing the rest from reference TRBV11-2 and TRBJ1-1, the complete variable domain is EAGVAQSPRYKIIEKRQSVAFWCNPISGHATLYWYQQILGQGPKLLIQFQNNGVVDDSQLPKDRFSAERLKGVDSTLKIQPAKLEDSAVYLCASSAGLAEAFFGQGTRLTVV.

This clone was seen a handful of times. V usage is TRBV7-8 and J usage is TRBJ1-6; TRBD1 might be the D (5 bases). The CDR3 loop spans 13 amino acids. Trimming pared 5 bases from V and 10 bases from J, leaving 12 bases between. Germline CDR1 reads SGHVS; CDR2 reads FQNEAQ. CDR3 sequence: CASSPSDNSPLHF. The CDR3 DNA is TGTGCCAGCAGCCCGTCGGACAACTCACCCCTCCACTTT. Drawing the rest from reference TRBV7-8 and TRBJ1-6, the complete variable domain is GAGVSQSPRYKVAKRGQDVALRCDPISGHVSLFWYQQALGQGPEFLTYFQNEAQLDKSGLPSDRFFAERPEGSVSTLKIQRTQQEDSAVYLCASSPSDNSPLHFGNGTRLTVT.

The V gene is TRBV2, the J gene TRBJ1-5; D possibly corresponds to TRBD1 (5 bases). Trimming took 1 base from V and 3 from J, leaving 13 bases between them. The germline CDR1 and CDR2 sequences are SNHLY and FYNNEI. The CDR3 runs to 16 residues. The DNA of the CDR3 is TGTGCCAGCAGTGAAGACAGGCCGCGCCCCAATCAGCCCCAGCATTTT. This gives the protein CASSEDRPRPNQPQHF.

This rearrangement joins TRBV9 to TRBJ2-3; 7 bases are shared with TRBD2. V gave up 3 bases and J gave up 2 bases; unmatched junction bases: 6. The CDR3 runs to 15 residues. The germline CDR1 and CDR2 sequences are SGDLS and YYNGEE. The CDR3 sequence is CASSGASGPTDTQYF. CDR3 DNA sequence: TGTGCCAGCAGCGGCGCTAGCGGTCCCACAGATACGCAGTATTTT.

This clone was observed once. The V and J genes are TRBV10-2 and TRBJ1-4; D is possibly TRBD1 (6 bases). The germline V and J ends were trimmed by 6 bases and 5 bases, with 10 bases remaining between them. The CDR3 length is 13 residues. Germline V gene data show CDR1 as WSHSY and CDR2 as SAAADI. This chain's CDR3 is CASRGDINEKLFF. DNA of the CDR3: TGCGCCAGCAGGGGGGACATAAATGAAAAACTGTTTTTT.

CDR3 protein: CASSFGGFGGRGDTQYF. As DNA, the CDR3 is TGTGCCAGCAGCTTTGGGGGTTTCGGGGGGCGGGGAGATACGCAGTATTTT. The chain has TRBV5-5 and TRBJ2-3, with D perhaps matching TRBD2 (7 bases). V was pared by 2 bases and J by 5 bases, with 21 bases between. CDR3 size: 17 residues. Germline lookup yields CDR1 SGHKS and CDR2 YYEKEE (reference sequence). The variable domain in full, with the rest retrieved from reference TRBV5-5 and TRBJ2-3, is DAGVTQSPTHLIKTRGQQVTLRCSPISGHKSVSWYQQVLGQGPQFIFQYYEKEERGRGNFPDRFSARQFPNYSSELNVNALLLGDSALYLCASSFGGFGGRGDTQYFGPGTRLTVL.